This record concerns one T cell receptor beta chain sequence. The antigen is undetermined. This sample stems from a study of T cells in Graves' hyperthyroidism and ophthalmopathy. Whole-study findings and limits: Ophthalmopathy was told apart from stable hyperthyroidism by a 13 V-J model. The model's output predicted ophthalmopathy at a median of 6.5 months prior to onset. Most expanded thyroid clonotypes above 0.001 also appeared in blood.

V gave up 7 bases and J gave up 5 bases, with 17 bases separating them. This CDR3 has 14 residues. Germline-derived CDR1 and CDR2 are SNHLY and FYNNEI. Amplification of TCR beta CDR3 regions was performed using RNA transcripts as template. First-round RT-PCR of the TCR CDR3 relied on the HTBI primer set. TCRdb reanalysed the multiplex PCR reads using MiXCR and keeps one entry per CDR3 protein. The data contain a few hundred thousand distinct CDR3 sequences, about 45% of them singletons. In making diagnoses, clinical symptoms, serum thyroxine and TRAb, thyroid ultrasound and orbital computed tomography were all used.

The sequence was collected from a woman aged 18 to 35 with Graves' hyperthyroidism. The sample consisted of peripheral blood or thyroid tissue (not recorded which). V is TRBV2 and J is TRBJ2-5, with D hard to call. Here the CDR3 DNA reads TGTGCCAGCACGGAGAGCGCCACCCCGGAGACCCAGTACTTC. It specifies CASTESATPETQYF.